Following are 9 T cell receptor beta chains from one sample sequenced in a study of cytomegalovirus exposure and HLA in healthy donors. The PCR employed 60 Vbeta primers together with 13 Jbeta primers. Here immunoSEQ multiplex PCR was the method, and the copy in TCRdb shows in-frame clones only, minus some. The data contain approximately 99,000 clones, roughly three quarters of them singletons. The specimen sequenced was PBMCs. Source of these receptors: a male donor in good health and CMV-seropositive.

The rearrangement uses TRBV4-1 and TRBJ1-5, with 8 nucleotides matching TRBD1. Germline values: CDR1 MGHRA, CDR2 YSYEKL. V lost 1 base to trimming and J lost 6 bases; unmatched junction nucleotides: 11. The CDR3 loop spans 17 amino acids. CDR3 protein: CASSQGPAGGSGQPQHF. The CDR3 bases are TGCGCCAGCAGCCAAGGCCCGGCAGGGGGCTCGGGTCAGCCCCAGCATTTT.

The chain couples TRBV10-3 to TRBJ2-7, with 10 bases lining up with TRBD1. CDR1 is ENHRY and CDR2 is SYGVKD in the germline V gene. The CDR3 extends over 15 amino acids. V was pared by 4 bases and J by 5 bases, with 8 bases of the junction left unmatched. The CDR3 loop is CAISGPGQGIHEQYF. CDR3 sequence (DNA): TGTGCCATCAGTGGGCCGGGACAGGGGATCCACGAGCAGTACTTC.

V gene TRBV5-4 combines with J gene TRBJ2-5, with D possibly matching TRBD1 (7 bases). V shed 0 bases and J shed 2 bases, with 17 bases lying between them. This CDR3 contains 17 residues. The germline V gene has CDR1 SGHNT and CDR2 YYREEE (reference sequence). CDR3 sequence reads: CASSLEGGGFPQETQYF. CDR3 DNA: TGTGCCAGCAGCTTGGAAGGAGGGGGCTTTCCACAAGAGACCCAGTACTTC. Looking up the rest from reference TRBV5-4 and TRBJ2-5 gives the full variable domain: ETGVTQSPTHLIKTRGQQVTLRCSSQSGHNTVSWYQQALGQGPQFIFQYYREEENGRGNFPPRFSGLQFPNYSSELNVNALELDDSALYLCASSLEGGGFPQETQYFGPGTRLLVL.

This chain uses TRBV14 with TRBJ2-7; 8 nucleotides line up with TRBD1. The CDR3 runs 15 residues. CDR1 SGHDN and CDR2 FVKESK come from the germline V gene. V dropped 1 base and J dropped 7; count of bases not matched to a gene: 9. CDR3 amino acids: CASSQVDRGLREQYF. CDR3 nucleotides: TGTGCCAGCAGCCAAGTAGACAGGGGTTTGAGGGAGCAGTACTTC.

The chain employs TRBV4-1 and TRBJ2-7; 9 positions match TRBD1. Trimming removed 4 bases from V and 2 bases from J; junction bases left unmatched: 3. Per the germline V gene, CDR1 is MGHRA and CDR2 is YSYEKL. This CDR3 has 14 amino acids. The CDR3 reads CASSPGQGAYEQYF. As DNA, the CDR3 is TGCGCCAGCAGCCCGGGACAGGGCGCCTACGAGCAGTACTTC.

V is TRBV27 and J is TRBJ2-1, with D perhaps matching TRBD2 (7 bases). The germline V and J ends were trimmed by 6 bases and 8 bases, with 14 bases remaining between them. The germline CDR1 and CDR2 sequences are MNHEY and SMNVEV (reference sequence). CDR3 length: 13 residues. The CDR3 is CASSLGGGYEQFF. For the CDR3, the DNA is TGTGCCAGCAGCCTGGGAGGGGGGTATGAGCAGTTCTTC.

This clone was recorded a few times. The genes are TRBV7-2 and TRBJ2-1; D remains unclear. The CDR3 has 12 residues. Trimming cost V 1 base and J 7 bases, with 5 bases left between them. Germline CDR1 and CDR2: SGHTA and FQGNSA. The CDR3 is CASSLVRNEQFF. Written as DNA, the CDR3 is TGTGCCAGCAGCTTAGTTCGGAATGAGCAGTTCTTC.

The rearrangement uses TRBV19 and TRBJ1-5, with 8 positions matching TRBD1. CDR3 size: 14 residues. Germline V gene data show CDR1 as LNHDA and CDR2 as SQIVND (reference sequence). Trimming cost V 4 bases and J 5 bases; bases outside gene matches: 4. The CDR3 sequence is CASSSGQGYQPQHF. The CDR3, as DNA: TGTGCCAGTAGTAGTGGACAGGGCTATCAGCCCCAGCATTTT.

The V and J genes are TRBV19 and TRBJ2-7; 9 bases are shared with TRBD1. The CDR3 runs 14 residues. CDR1 and CDR2 (germline): LNHDA, SQIVND (reference sequence). With V trimmed by 4 bases and J by 4 bases, 5 bases remained unmatched. Here the CDR3 reads CASSSTGGGYEQYF. CDR3 sequence (DNA): TGTGCCAGTAGTAGTACAGGGGGCGGATACGAGCAGTACTTC.